Each of the 18 T cell receptor beta chains below was sequenced from the same sample in a study of shared clonotypes between healthy human individuals (dated by TCRdb to the early 2020s). Library preparation used the immunoSEQ multiplex PCR assay. Not all clones reach the TCRdb copy of this immuneACCESS table, which keeps in-frame sequences only. Checked studies attribute under half of the gap to unresolved V genes and leave the rest unexplained. For this sample there are nearly 600,000 clones; 95% appear just once. The ten largest clonotypes hold approximately 0.1% of the sample. CD8 naive samples were obtained by positive selection for CCR7 among CD45RO-negative cells, yielding a CD45RA+CCR7+ population from which TemRA cells were excluded. The sample was naive CD8+ T cells sorted from blood. Reading the label with the study, this specimen's cell subset or site is: CD45RA+CCR7+. The receptor source for this set is a woman in her twenties or thirties in good health.

This clone was seen a single time. Here the CDR3 reads CASSLFGVGEKLFF. CDR3 DNA sequence: TGTGCCAGCAGCTTGTTCGGGGTTGGTGAAAAACTGTTTTTT. V is TRBV28 and J is TRBJ1-4; no firm D call. V lost 6 bases and J 7 bases, leaving 15 bases between the germline ends. Looked up from germline, CDR1 is MDHEN and CDR2 is SYDVKM. The CDR3 is 14 amino acids.

The chain's CDR3 is CASSRPGSSYNEQFF. The CDR3, as DNA: TGTGCCAGCAGTCGTCCCGGGAGCTCCTACAATGAGCAGTTCTTC. V usage is TRBV28 and J usage is TRBJ2-1, with D possibly TRBD2 on 6 matching bases. The CDR3 has 15 residues. V was shortened by 5 bases and J by 0 bases, with 11 bases between the two germline ends. Germline CDR1 reads MDHEN; CDR2 reads SYDVKM.

V is TRBV18 and J is TRBJ2-2; weak D call: TRBD2 (6 bases). With 8 bases removed from V and 3 bases from J, the gap between germline ends came to 16 bases. Germline values: CDR1 KGHSH, CDR2 LQKENI. CDR3 length: 15 residues. For the CDR3, the DNA is TGTGCCAGCCCCGCCTCGGGGGTCTACACCGGGGAGCTGTTTTTT. Residues: CASPASGVYTGELFF. The whole variable domain, filled in from reference TRBV18 and TRBJ2-2, reads NAGVMQNPRHLVRRRGQEARLRCSPMKGHSHVYWYRQLPEEGLKFMVYLQKENIIDESGMPKERFSAEFPKEGPSILRIQQVVRGDSAAYFCASPASGVYTGELFFGEGSRLTVL.

The chain uses TRBV5-8 and TRBJ1-1; D is ambiguous. CDR3 size: 13 residues. V was cut by 0 bases and J by 3 bases, with 6 bases left in between. The germline CDR1 and CDR2 sequences are SGHTS and YDEGEE. In nucleotides, the CDR3 is TGTGCCAGCAGCTTGGAGGTTGACACTGAAGCTTTCTTT. This gives the protein CASSLEVDTEAFF.

The CDR3 bases are TGTGCCAGCGTAGGGGGCAACGAGCAGTACTTC. Translating gives CASVGGNEQYF. The chain has TRBV27 and TRBJ2-7; 7 nucleotides match TRBD1. The germline V gene encodes CDR1 MNHEY and CDR2 SMNVEV (reference sequence). The CDR3 loop spans 11 amino acids. V was pared by 8 bases and J by 5 bases, with 3 bases of the junction left unmatched.

The rearrangement uses TRBV5-1 and TRBJ2-1; perhaps TRBD2 as D (5 bases). The CDR3 runs 15 residues. V lost 6 bases to trimming and J lost 6 bases, with 19 bases between them. The V gene's germline CDR1 is SGHRS and CDR2 YFSETQ. This CDR3 is CASNPYRSGLNEQFF. CDR3 DNA sequence: TGCGCCAGCAACCCATACCGGAGCGGCCTCAATGAGCAGTTCTTC.

This chain joins TRBV28 and TRBJ1-4, with 9 nucleotides matching TRBD1. Germline values: CDR1 MDHEN, CDR2 SYDVKM. V was clipped by 1 base and J by 5 bases; unmatched bases: 5. This CDR3 has 16 residues. As DNA, the CDR3 is TGTGCCAGCAGTTTATTTACAGGGGGCGTCAATGAAAAACTGTTTTTT. Translation: CASSLFTGGVNEKLFF.

The chain joins TRBV5-4 to TRBJ2-7; tentatively, D is TRBD1 or TRBD2 (5 bases each). The germline V gene has CDR1 SGHNT and CDR2 YYREEE (reference sequence). The germline V and J ends were trimmed by 4 bases and 0 bases, with 8 bases remaining between them. This CDR3 contains 13 residues. CDR3: CASSRDRSYEQYF. CDR3 sequence (DNA): TGTGCCAGCAGCCGGGACCGCTCCTACGAGCAGTACTTC. The full variable domain, rest sourced from reference TRBV5-4 and TRBJ2-7, is ETGVTQSPTHLIKTRGQQVTLRCSSQSGHNTVSWYQQALGQGPQFIFQYYREEENGRGNFPPRFSGLQFPNYSSELNVNALELDDSALYLCASSRDRSYEQYFGPGTRLTVT.

V is TRBV18 and J is TRBJ2-7; D ambiguous. The germline V and J ends were trimmed by 0 bases and 3 bases, with 9 bases remaining between them. The CDR3 is 14 residues long. In germline, CDR1 is KGHSH, CDR2 LQKENI. The DNA of the CDR3 is TGTGCCAGCTCACCACCCTCGAGCGTCTACGAGCAGTACTTC. It encodes CASSPPSSVYEQYF.

V and J are TRBV27 and TRBJ2-7; D possibly corresponds to TRBD1 (6 bases). Trimming cost V 6 bases and J 0 bases, with 18 bases left between them. The CDR3 contains 16 residues. Germline values: CDR1 MNHEY, CDR2 SMNVEV (reference sequence). The CDR3 region is CASRTKSTGSSYEQYF. DNA of the CDR3: TGTGCCAGCAGAACCAAGTCGACAGGTAGCTCCTACGAGCAGTACTTC.

A single count supports this clone. The rearrangement uses TRBV10-2 and TRBJ2-7, with 9 bases that match TRBD2. The length of the CDR3 is 16 residues. Germline CDR1 reads WSHSY; CDR2 reads SAAADI. V was pared by 6 bases and J by 2 bases, with 11 bases of the junction left unmatched. The CDR3 nucleotides are TGCGCCAGCAGAGATAGCGGGAGAGCCCCTCCCTACGAGCAGTACTTC. Protein product: CASRDSGRAPPYEQYF.

The V call is TRBV9, the J call TRBJ2-1; a possible D gene is TRBD2 (5 bases). CDR1 and CDR2 from the germline V gene are SGDLS and YYNGEE. V shed 0 bases and J shed 1 base, with 8 bases lying between them. This CDR3 spans 15 amino acids. CDR3 in DNA: TGTGCCAGCAGCGTAGGAAGCGGATCCTACAATGAGCAGTTCTTC. Translation: CASSVGSGSYNEQFF.

The V call is TRBV4-1, the J call TRBJ2-7; tentatively, D is TRBD1 or TRBD2 (5 bases each). CDR3 length: 17 amino acids. The V gene's germline CDR1 is MGHRA and CDR2 YSYEKL. V dropped 4 bases and J dropped 4 bases, with 23 bases sitting between them. CDR3 protein: CASSPIFSRENGYEQYF. Written as DNA, the CDR3 is TGCGCCAGCAGCCCTATCTTTAGCAGGGAGAATGGGTACGAGCAGTACTTC.

V is TRBV7-9 and J is TRBJ2-1; 9 positions agree with TRBD2. In germline, CDR1 is SEHNR, CDR2 FQNEAQ (reference sequence). Unmatched junction bases numbered 8, after V lost 3 bases and J lost 8 bases. CDR3 length: 15 residues. In DNA form, the CDR3 reads TGTGCCAGCAGCTTTGGTAGCGGGAGTTGGGATGAGCAGTTCTTC. It yields the protein CASSFGSGSWDEQFF.

The CDR3 DNA follows: TGTGCCAGCAGTTTGACCAGCGGCCGCAATGAGCAGTTCTTC. Translating it yields CASSLTSGRNEQFF. This sequence joins TRBV2 and TRBJ2-1; D is possibly TRBD2 (5 bases). V was trimmed by 5 bases and J by 6 bases, leaving 14 bases between them. The CDR3 loop spans 14 amino acids. Germline V gene lookup returns CDR1 SNHLY and CDR2 FYNNEI.

CDR3 in DNA: TGCAGCGCCTCAGTCCCTAGTCGGGAGCAGTACTTC. Residues: CSASVPSREQYF. The rearrangement links TRBV29-1 to TRBJ2-7; D is ambiguous. The CDR3 sequence is 12 residues long. V was trimmed by 7 bases and J by 7 bases, leaving 17 bases between them. Germline lookup yields CDR1 SQVTM and CDR2 ANQGSEA.

The chain has TRBV28 and TRBJ2-3; weak D call: TRBD2 (6 bases). CDR3 length: 15 amino acids. Germline-derived CDR1 and CDR2 are MDHEN and SYDVKM. The V end lost 5 bases, the J end lost 1 base, and 13 bases lay between the germline ends. CDR3 amino acids: CASSPLADRTDTQYF. The CDR3 nucleotides read TGTGCCAGCAGTCCGTTAGCGGATCGCACAGATACGCAGTATTTT.

V usage is TRBV4-1 and J usage is TRBJ2-1; D is undetermined. Trimming cost V 3 bases and J 9 bases, with 9 bases left between them. The germline V gene encodes CDR1 MGHRA and CDR2 YSYEKL. The CDR3 is 12 residues long. The CDR3 here is CASSHHGAEQFF. The CDR3 nucleotides are TGCGCCAGCAGCCATCATGGCGCTGAGCAGTTCTTC.